This T cell receptor (beta chain) was retrieved from a study of T cell responses to AZD1222 COVID-19 vaccine. General study findings and limits: Dominant CD4 TCR responses targeted spike regions 160-218 and 743-854. The donor cohort was predominantly white British with a female majority, and clonal diversity may have been underestimated.

Clones were sequenced by immunoSEQ multiplex PCR, and TCRdb holds only the in-frame ones, with some missing. The sample gives 65,000 to 80,000 clones, 88% of which show up once; approximately 4.8% is in the top ten. CDR1 is KGHSH, CDR2 LQKENI, per germline. The length of the CDR3 is 14 residues. V dropped 3 bases and J dropped 3 bases, with 9 bases sitting between them. To note about this clone: Antigen: not known.

The V and J genes are TRBV18 and TRBJ2-1, with D possibly matching TRBD1 (5 bases). Here the sequenced sample was peripheral blood, taken 28 days after the second dose of the MenACWY control vaccine. This TCR derives from an adult who received the MenACWY meningococcal vaccine as a control. CDR3 region: CASSPTGIYNEQFF. The CDR3 DNA is TGTGCCAGCTCACCCACAGGAATCTACAATGAGCAGTTCTTC.